The next 27 T cell receptor beta chains were all read from a single sample in a study of cytomegalovirus exposure and HLA in healthy donors. Assay: immunoSEQ multiplex PCR; the TCRdb copy retains only in-frame clones and omits some. The sample has 90,000 or so clones, 85% seen once; the top ten hold approximately 22%. Sequencing input: PBMCs. Receptor source: a man aged 18-30 years in good health and CMV-seropositive.

V and J are TRBV28 and TRBJ2-1; possibly TRBD2 for D (5 bases). Germline V gives CDR1 MDHEN, CDR2 SYDVKM. The CDR3 is 12 residues long. Trimming pared 5 bases from V and 4 bases from J, leaving 6 bases between. The CDR3 DNA sequence: TGTGCCAGCAGTACGGGGTACAATGAGCAGTTCTTC. This codes for CASSTGYNEQFF.

The chain joins TRBV12-5 to TRBJ2-5; D not resolved. V lost 1 base to trimming and J lost 3 bases, with 6 bases between them. CDR1 LGHNT and CDR2 FRNRAP come from the germline V gene. The CDR3 totals 13 residues. CDR3 protein: CASGLARKETQYF. The CDR3 DNA sequence: TGTGCTAGTGGTTTGGCGAGGAAAGAGACCCAGTACTTC. Using reference TRBV12-5 and TRBJ2-5 for the parts outside the CDR3, the full variable domain is DARVTQTPRHKVTEMGQEVTMRCQPILGHNTVFWYRQTMMQGLELLAYFRNRAPLDDSGMPKDRFSAEMPDATLATLKIQPSEPRDSAVYFCASGLARKETQYFGPGTRLLVL.

The sample holds a few counts of this clone. The rearrangement joins TRBV5-1 to TRBJ2-1; 14 positions match TRBD2. The germline gives CDR1 SGHRS, CDR2 YFSETQ. V trimming: 5 bases; J trimming: 6 bases; junction bases outside the gene matches: 7. The CDR3 loop spans 16 amino acids. CDR3 DNA sequence: TGCGCCAGCAGTTCGGGACTAGCGGGAGTTGGCAATGAGCAGTTCTTC. Residues: CASSSGLAGVGNEQFF.

V and J are TRBV28 and TRBJ2-5; a possible D gene is TRBD1 (5 bases). Germline V gene data show CDR1 as MDHEN and CDR2 as SYDVKM. The CDR3 spans 15 residues. V shed 5 bases and J shed 5 bases, with 18 bases lying between them. In DNA form, the CDR3 reads TGTGCCAGCAGTCCCCAAGGGGTGCTGGGGGAGACCCAGTACTTC. Its translation: CASSPQGVLGETQYF.

The V gene is TRBV7-3, the J gene TRBJ2-1; 9 nucleotides agree with TRBD1. Germline assignment: CDR1 SGHTA and CDR2 FQGTGA. The CDR3 is made up of 14 amino acids. The V gene end was trimmed by 5 bases and the J gene end by 9 bases; junction bases not matched to a gene: 8. The CDR3 sequence: CASSRGTGKVEQFF. The CDR3 DNA follows: TGTGCCAGCAGCAGAGGGACAGGGAAAGTTGAGCAGTTCTTC.

This chain links TRBV10-3 with TRBJ1-5; D is undetermined. V gave up 8 bases and J gave up 0 bases, with 11 bases separating them. Germline V gene sequence: CDR1 ENHRY, CDR2 SYGVKD. This CDR3 region has 14 residues. The CDR3 protein is CAIGDAGSNQPQHF. CDR3 nucleotides: TGTGCCATCGGAGACGCGGGTAGCAATCAGCCCCAGCATTTT.

The chain links TRBV7-9 to TRBJ2-1; 8 bases match TRBD2. The CDR3 spans 16 residues. Trimming took 5 bases from V and 1 from J; bases not matched to a gene: 7. Looked up from germline, CDR1 is SEHNR and CDR2 is FQNEAQ (reference sequence). The DNA for the CDR3 is TGTGCCAGCAGCCCTCCTACTAGCGGATCCTACAATGAGCAGTTCTTC. Protein: CASSPPTSGSYNEQFF. The full variable domain, its missing parts supplied by reference TRBV7-9 and TRBJ2-1, is DTGVSQNPRHKITKRGQNVTFRCDPISEHNRLYWYRQTLGQGPEFLTYFQNEAQLEKSRLLSDRFSAERPKGSFSTLEIQRTEQGDSAMYLCASSPPTSGSYNEQFFGPGTRLTVL.

The rearrangement uses TRBV5-4 and TRBJ2-5; 13 positions agree with TRBD2. The germline V gene has CDR1 SGHNT and CDR2 YYREEE (reference sequence). This CDR3 comprises 15 residues. Germline trimming cut 4 bases from V and 3 bases from J; bases unmatched to any gene: 3. The CDR3 reads CASSRGTSGKETQYF. Here the CDR3 DNA reads TGTGCCAGCAGCCGCGGGACTAGCGGGAAAGAGACCCAGTACTTC.

This chain joins TRBV6-1 and TRBJ2-7; TRBD2 aligns across 9 bases. Trimming removed 1 base from V and 4 bases from J; junction bases left unmatched: 5. Germline V gene data show CDR1 as MNHNS and CDR2 as SASEGT. This CDR3 has 15 amino acids. The CDR3 is CASSEEAGGGYEQYF. CDR3 nucleotide sequence: TGTGCCAGCAGTGAAGAGGCGGGAGGGGGTTACGAGCAGTACTTC.

This clone was picked up one time. V gene TRBV6-1 combines with J gene TRBJ2-7, with TRBD1 matching over 10 bases. Germline V gives CDR1 MNHNS, CDR2 SASEGT. The CDR3 extends over 13 amino acids. Unmatched junction bases numbered 0, after V lost 4 bases and J lost 3 bases. The CDR3 DNA is TGTGCCAGCAGTGGGGACAGGGGCTACGAGCAGTACTTC. Protein sequence: CASSGDRGYEQYF.

V gene TRBV27 combines with J gene TRBJ2-1, with 11 bases identical to TRBD2. CDR1 is MNHEY, CDR2 SMNVEV, per germline (reference sequence). The CDR3 length is 17 residues. V was pared by 5 bases and J by 2 bases, with 8 bases of the junction left unmatched. The CDR3 is CASSLAGGGRAYNEQFF. In DNA form, the CDR3 reads TGTGCCAGCAGTCTAGCGGGAGGAGGGAGGGCCTACAATGAGCAGTTCTTC.

The V and J genes are TRBV2 and TRBJ2-1; 8 positions agree with TRBD2. V lost 7 bases and J lost 4; bases outside the gene matches: 21. Germline V gene sequence: CDR1 SNHLY, CDR2 FYNNEI. The CDR3 consists of 19 residues. The CDR3: CASIPTGLAGLQTYNEQFF. CDR3 sequence (DNA): TGTGCCAGCATCCCTACTGGGCTAGCGGGTCTACAGACTTACAATGAGCAGTTCTTC.

J is TRBJ2-2 and V is TRBV2; D may be TRBD1 (6 bases). There are 14 residues in the CDR3. Germline CDR1 reads SNHLY; CDR2 reads FYNNEI. Trimming stripped 7 bases from V and 6 bases from J, with 15 bases between. DNA for the CDR3: TGTGCCAGCACCCGGGAACCAGGGGCCGGGGAGCTGTTTTTT. It yields the protein CASTREPGAGELFF. The entire variable domain, with the rest obtained from reference TRBV2 and TRBJ2-2, is as follows: EPEVTQTPSHQVTQMGQEVILRCVPISNHLYFYWYRQILGQKVEFLVSFYNNEISEKSEIFDDQFSVERPDGSNFTLKIRSTKLEDSAMYFCASTREPGAGELFFGEGSRLTVL.

The chain carries TRBV30 and TRBJ2-3, with a weak D call TRBD2 (6 bases). CDR1 is GTSNPN, CDR2 SVGIG, per germline (reference sequence). The CDR3 covers 13 residues. Trimming removed 3 bases at V and 0 bases at J, with 7 bases between. The CDR3 sequence: CAWRGTSTDTQYF. In nucleotides, the CDR3 is TGTGCCTGGAGGGGGACTAGCACAGATACGCAGTATTTT.

This clone has just a few counts. The J gene is TRBJ1-5, the V gene TRBV18, with 9 bases fitting TRBD1. The CDR3 extends over 15 amino acids. Germline CDR1 and CDR2: KGHSH and LQKENI. V shed 8 bases and J 4 bases; nucleotides not matched to a gene: 9. For the CDR3, the DNA is TGTGCCAGCGCCCTAGGGGGACAGGGTAATCAGCCCCAGCATTTT. Amino acids: CASALGGQGNQPQHF.

V and J are TRBV11-2 and TRBJ2-7; no definite D call. CDR1 is SGHAT, CDR2 FQNNGV, per germline. Trimming took 5 bases from V and 2 from J, leaving 16 bases between them. The CDR3 is made up of 15 amino acids. The CDR3 region is CASSAAFLGAYEQYV. Here the CDR3 DNA reads TGTGCCAGCAGCGCCGCATTCCTTGGGGCCTACGAGCAGTACGTC.

The chain links TRBV11-2 to TRBJ2-2; 7 positions match TRBD1. Germline loops: CDR1 SGHAT, CDR2 FQNNGV. V lost 2 bases and J lost 5; bases outside the gene matches: 5. The CDR3 contains 15 residues. CDR3: CASSLNAGGTGELFF. Here the CDR3 DNA reads TGTGCCAGCAGCTTAAATGCAGGGGGAACCGGGGAGCTGTTTTTT.

J is TRBJ1-4 and V is TRBV19; 7 bases are shared with TRBD1. V dropped 1 base and J dropped 6; count of bases not matched to a gene: 2. Germline V CDR1 and CDR2: LNHDA, SQIVND (reference sequence). The CDR3 sequence is 14 residues long. The chain's CDR3 is CASSIGQGDEKLFF. CDR3 nucleotide sequence: TGTGCCAGTAGTATAGGGCAGGGGGATGAAAAACTGTTTTTT.

A single count supports this clone. This chain joins TRBV6-1 and TRBJ2-7; 9 bases agree with TRBD1. The CDR3 has 13 residues. J was trimmed by 2 bases and V by 7 bases; bases with no gene match: 3. CDR1 is MNHNS, CDR2 SASEGT, per germline. The CDR3 DNA reads TGTGCCAGCACCGGGACAGGGACCTACGAGCAGTACGTC. Amino acid sequence: CASTGTGTYEQYV.

The chain combines TRBV2 with TRBJ2-3; 12 positions match TRBD2. The V gene's germline CDR1 is SNHLY and CDR2 FYNNEI. V lost 9 bases and J lost 1; bases outside the gene matches: 2. The CDR3 spans 14 residues. In DNA, the CDR3 is TGTGCCAGTAGACTAGCGGGAGGCACAGATACGCAGTATTTT. Its translation is CASRLAGGTDTQYF.

V and J are TRBV7-9 and TRBJ2-3; 11 bases match TRBD2. J lost 11 bases, V lost 5 bases, and 3 bases had no gene match. Germline CDR1 and CDR2: SEHNR and FQNEAQ (reference sequence). CDR3 size: 12 residues. CDR3 bases: TGTGCCAGCAGCGATAGCGGGAGGGAGCAGTATTTT. Translated, it gives CASSDSGREQYF.

The rearrangement joins TRBV5-4 to TRBJ2-7; tentatively, D is TRBD2 (6 bases). The CDR3 totals 14 residues. V was trimmed by 4 bases and J by 6 bases, leaving 17 bases between them. Germline-derived CDR1 and CDR2 are SGHNT and YYREEE (reference sequence). CDR3 protein: CASSRDWGIAEQYF. The CDR3 DNA sequence: TGTGCCAGCAGCCGGGACTGGGGCATTGCCGAGCAGTACTTC.

The genes are TRBV18 and TRBJ1-1; D call uncertain. The CDR3 is made up of 15 amino acids. CDR1 is KGHSH and CDR2 is LQKENI in the germline V gene. V dropped 6 bases and J dropped 2 bases, with 16 bases sitting between them. The CDR3 bases are TGTGCCAGCTCTGGAGTGAGGGCGCGAAACACTGAAGCTTTCTTT. It specifies CASSGVRARNTEAFF. The full variable domain, in which reference TRBV18 and TRBJ1-1 provide the parts outside the CDR3, is NAGVMQNPRHLVRRRGQEARLRCSPMKGHSHVYWYRQLPEEGLKFMVYLQKENIIDESGMPKERFSAEFPKEGPSILRIQQVVRGDSAAYFCASSGVRARNTEAFFGQGTRLTVV.

This chain joins TRBV27 and TRBJ2-7; 14 positions agree with TRBD2. J lost 5 bases, V lost 7 bases, and 25 bases had no gene match. CDR3 length: 21 residues. In germline, CDR1 is MNHEY, CDR2 SMNVEV (reference sequence). The CDR3 protein is CASTSGFGTTGTSGSTHEQYV. CDR3 nucleotide sequence: TGTGCCAGCACTTCCGGCTTTGGAACCACCGGGACTAGCGGGAGTACCCACGAGCAGTACGTC.

This sequence joins TRBV18 and TRBJ2-1; D is unresolved. The germline gives CDR1 KGHSH, CDR2 LQKENI. V was trimmed by 2 bases and J by 10 bases, leaving 9 bases between them. The CDR3 is 12 amino acids. CDR3 region: CASSPRTAEQFF. The CDR3 nucleotides read TGTGCCAGCTCACCAAGAACAGCCGAGCAGTTCTTC.

The chain uses TRBV6-1 and TRBJ2-1; possibly TRBD1 for D (5 bases). Germline V gives CDR1 MNHNS, CDR2 SASEGT. V lost 6 bases, J lost 7 bases, and 16 bases lay in between. The CDR3 totals 14 residues. DNA for the CDR3: TGTGCCAGCAGGGTTTGGGGCCAACGGAATGAGCAGTTCTTC. Amino acid sequence: CASRVWGQRNEQFF.

This chain joins TRBV27 and TRBJ1-2; 9 nucleotides line up with TRBD1. With 5 bases clipped from V and 0 bases from J, the junction kept 13 bases outside the gene matches. CDR1 and CDR2 from the germline V gene are MNHEY and SMNVEV (reference sequence). This CDR3 region has 18 residues. The CDR3 coding sequence is TGTGCCAGCAGTCCCTACCCGGGACAGGGACGGGCTAACTATGGCTACACCTTC. As protein: CASSPYPGQGRANYGYTF.